This T cell receptor (beta chain) was obtained from a study of T cell repertoires in cytomegalovirus infection. In the study overall: Use of recently identified HLA-C-restricted and well-studied HLA-B-restricted CMV epitopes was part of the study. Both CMV infection and a matching HLA type were indicated by public TCR beta signatures.

As concerns this clonotype: Its specificity is not known.

One entry per CDR3 protein results from TCRdb running MiXCR on the reads. The sample has a few hundred thousand distinct CDR3 sequences, 40% seen once. General study points: The cumulative frequency of public TCR beta families distinguished individuals who carried CMV together with the relevant HLA. The ex vivo response was dominated by HLA-C-restricted CMV-specific TCR beta clonotypes.

The TCR sequence derives from a human donor in good health (CMV status not recorded). Some clones in this sample may be carry-over from other donors' samples. The sample in question was cultured PBMCs, obtained from culture after CMV antigen stimulation.

The CDR3 nucleotides are TGCAGTGCTCCGATGGAGGGCACAGATACGCAGTATTTT. Its protein product is CSAPMEGTDTQYF. This sequence joins TRBV20-1 and TRBJ2-3, with D possibly being TRBD2 (5 bases). CDR3 size: 13 residues. Per germline, CDR1 DFQATT and CDR2 SNEGSKA (reference sequence). The V end lost 5 bases, the J end lost 1 base, and 10 bases lay between the germline ends.